One and the same sample provided the 21 T cell receptor beta chains below, sequenced in a study of cytomegalovirus exposure and HLA in healthy donors. The assay was immunoSEQ multiplex PCR, and TCRdb's table has in-frame clones only and misses some. This repertoire shows approximately 76,000 clones, nearly 95% found once; its top ten account for approximately 2%. The sample comprised PBMCs. The source is a woman aged 18-35 years in good health and CMV-seronegative.

The V gene is TRBV6-6, the J gene TRBJ2-7; D unresolved. The CDR3 extends over 12 amino acids. Trimming removed 0 bases at V and 2 bases at J, with 2 bases between. Germline CDR1 MNHNY, CDR2 SVGAGI (reference sequence). CDR3: CASSYSTYEQYF. CDR3 nucleotides: TGTGCCAGCAGTTACTCTACCTACGAGCAGTACTTC.

The chain combines TRBV5-1 with TRBJ2-2; 11 positions match TRBD2. The germline gives CDR1 SGHRS, CDR2 YFSETQ. V lost 5 bases to trimming and J lost 6 bases; unmatched junction nucleotides: 6. This CDR3 is 15 amino acids long. CDR3 nucleotides: TGCGCCAGCAGAGATAGCGGGGGGGCCCCCGGGGAGCTGTTTTTT. This gives the protein CASRDSGGAPGELFF.

The DNA for the CDR3 is TGCGCCAGCAGTAAGGCGGAGACCTACGAGCAGTACTTC. Translated: CASSKAETYEQYF. The chain uses TRBV10-1 and TRBJ2-7; D is uncertain. The ends were cut back, 5 bases at V and 2 bases at J, with 10 bases in the middle. The CDR3 consists of 13 residues. Germline CDR1 is WNHNN and CDR2 is SYGVQD (reference sequence).

This clone has a single count. The V and J genes are TRBV11-2 and TRBJ2-1; 8 bases agree with TRBD2. The CDR3 is 15 residues long. The V segment lost 3 bases and the J segment 4 bases; nucleotides outside the gene matches: 5. CDR1 and CDR2 from the germline V gene are SGHAT and FQNNGV. The CDR3 DNA sequence: TGTGCCAGCAGCTTTTTGGCGGGGGGATACAATGAGCAGTTCTTC. It encodes CASSFLAGGYNEQFF.

The chain couples TRBV5-4 to TRBJ2-2, with 9 nucleotides matching TRBD1. J gave up 3 bases and V 3 bases, and 9 bases lay outside the gene matches. This CDR3 region has 17 residues. Germline V CDR1 and CDR2: SGHNT, YYREEE (reference sequence). CDR3 region: CASSWMPGQGDTGELFF. Here the CDR3 DNA reads TGTGCCAGCAGCTGGATGCCGGGACAGGGCGACACCGGGGAGCTGTTTTTT.

V is TRBV6-5 and J is TRBJ2-4, with 8 positions matching TRBD1. V shed 6 bases, J shed 7 bases, and the junction held 8 bases outside the gene matches. Germline V gives CDR1 MNHEY, CDR2 SVGAGI. The CDR3 runs to 14 residues. CDR3 in DNA: TGTGCCAGCAGACAACAGGGGGTCGGGAACATTCAGTACTTC. It translates to CASRQQGVGNIQYF.

The gene calls are TRBV27 and TRBJ2-1; a possible D gene is TRBD1 (6 bases). Germline CDR1 reads MNHEY; CDR2 reads SMNVEV (reference sequence). The germline V and J ends were trimmed by 5 bases and 2 bases, with 13 bases remaining between them. The CDR3 sequence is 15 residues long. The CDR3 region has the DNA TGTGCCAGCAGTCCCGACAGGCTTCCCTACAATGAGCAGTTCTTC. It is translated as CASSPDRLPYNEQFF.

This chain joins TRBV7-9 and TRBJ2-5, with D maybe TRBD2 (5 bases). The CDR3 totals 14 residues. Trimming removed 2 bases from V and 1 base from J, with 8 bases in between. Looked up from germline, CDR1 is SEHNR and CDR2 is FQNEAQ (reference sequence). CDR3: CASSLPGVQETQYF. Written as DNA, the CDR3 is TGTGCCAGCAGCTTACCCGGGGTCCAAGAGACCCAGTACTTC.

This rearrangement joins TRBV6-4 to TRBJ1-2; TRBD1 matches 8 bases. The CDR3 extends over 15 amino acids. Germline CDR1 reads MRHNA; CDR2 reads SNTAGT. The ends lost 2 bases at V and 4 bases at J; junction bases unmatched: 6. The CDR3 bases are TGTGCCAGCAGTGACAGCGACAGGGGCGCCTATGGCTACACCTTC. Protein sequence: CASSDSDRGAYGYTF.

The chain links TRBV6-6 to TRBJ2-7; no clear D gene. This CDR3 has 14 amino acids. Germline loops: CDR1 MNHNY, CDR2 SVGAGI (reference sequence). The V gene lost 8 bases and the J gene lost 2 bases, with 16 bases spanning the gap. CDR3 region: CASAVEVSAYEQYF. The CDR3 DNA follows: TGTGCCAGCGCCGTTGAGGTATCAGCCTACGAGCAGTACTTC.

The chain uses TRBV4-2 and TRBJ2-1, with 10 bases matching TRBD1. The CDR3 loop spans 15 amino acids. V lost 4 bases and J lost 3; bases outside the gene matches: 3. CDR1 is LGHNA, CDR2 YNFKEQ, per germline. CDR3 DNA sequence: TGTGCCAGCAGCCCAGGGACAGGGGACTACAATGAGCAGTTCTTC. This translates into CASSPGTGDYNEQFF.

This clone was observed once. The gene calls are TRBV27 and TRBJ2-2; 12 bases map to TRBD2. The CDR3 is made up of 16 amino acids. J lost 5 bases, V lost 2 bases, and 3 bases had no gene match. Germline-derived CDR1 and CDR2 are MNHEY and SMNVEV (reference sequence). The DNA for the CDR3 is TGTGCCAGCAGTTTAAGGACTAGCGGGACAACCGGGGAGCTGTTTTTT. It specifies CASSLRTSGTTGELFF.

The chain uses TRBV9 and TRBJ2-1; the D is unclear. The CDR3 extends over 12 amino acids. Looked up from germline, CDR1 is SGDLS and CDR2 is YYNGEE. Between the trimmed V and J ends, which lost 2 bases and 9 bases, there was a span of 9 bases. This chain's CDR3 is CASSVSKSEQFF. CDR3 DNA: TGTGCCAGCAGCGTTAGTAAGAGTGAGCAGTTCTTC.

V and J are TRBV30 and TRBJ2-7; 8 bases agree with TRBD1. The V and J ends lost 2 bases and 4 bases, in that order; junction bases with no gene match: 7. The CDR3 runs to 14 residues. CDR1 is GTSNPN and CDR2 is SVGIG in the germline V gene (reference sequence). The CDR3 DNA reads as TGTGCCTGGAGTCAGGGGGCCAAAAGTTACGAGCAGTACTTC. Residues: CAWSQGAKSYEQYF.

The chain uses TRBV5-8 and TRBJ2-3, with 12 positions matching TRBD2. In germline, CDR1 is SGHTS, CDR2 YDEGEE. This CDR3 has 15 residues. V lost 1 base and J lost 4; bases outside the gene matches: 1. The CDR3 bases are TGTGCCAGCAGCTTGCTAGCGGGAGGGCCAGATACGCAGTATTTT. Translating it yields CASSLLAGGPDTQYF.

The chain employs TRBV29-1 and TRBJ1-2; 7 bases fit TRBD1. The length of the CDR3 is 14 residues. J was trimmed by 4 bases and V by 7 bases; bases with no gene match: 12. The germline V gene encodes CDR1 SQVTM and CDR2 ANQGSEA. In DNA form, the CDR3 reads TGCAGCGCACTTCCGGGACAGCTCAGCTATGGCTACACCTTC. Its protein product is CSALPGQLSYGYTF.

This chain connects TRBV6-5 to TRBJ1-6; D perhaps matches TRBD1 (5 bases). CDR1 and CDR2 (germline): MNHEY, SVGAGI. The CDR3 runs 13 residues. V shed 2 bases and J shed 11 bases, with 10 bases lying between them. The CDR3: CASSYKGDTPLHF. The CDR3, as DNA: TGTGCCAGCAGTTACAAAGGGGATACACCCCTCCACTTT.

This clone was seen once. V is TRBV11-2 and J is TRBJ1-5; D is uncertain. The CDR3 is made up of 15 amino acids. From germline, CDR1 is SGHAT and CDR2 FQNNGV. The V end was cut by 0 bases, the J end by 4 bases, with 10 bases between. The CDR3 here is CASSLDQVANQPQHF. The CDR3 DNA reads as TGTGCCAGCAGCTTAGATCAGGTGGCTAATCAGCCCCAGCATTTT.

As to this clone: An end of the junction differs from the germline gene, which may be a read error. The chain joins TRBV6-4 to TRBJ2-5, with 10 bases fitting TRBD2. Per the germline V gene, CDR1 is MRHNA and CDR2 is SNTAGT. CDR3 length: 15 residues. The CDR3 sequence is CASSVIAGGQEAQYF. CDR3 DNA sequence: TGTGCCAGCAGTGTAATAGCGGGGGGCCAAGAGGCCCAGTACTTC.

The chain recombines TRBV19 with TRBJ2-7; possible D gene TRBD1, 6 bases. V was cut by 8 bases and J by 4 bases, with 12 bases left in between. There are 12 residues in the CDR3. Germline loops: CDR1 LNHDA, CDR2 SQIVND (reference sequence). The CDR3 here is CASAGRGYEQYF. CDR3 nucleotide sequence: TGTGCCAGTGCCGGCAGGGGATACGAGCAGTACTTC.

The chain employs TRBV4-3 and TRBJ2-7; 7 bases agree with TRBD1. The CDR3 contains 15 residues. With 0 bases clipped from V and 4 bases from J, the junction kept 6 bases outside the gene matches. CDR1 is LGHNA, CDR2 YSLEER, per germline. The CDR3 region is CASSQDRGQTYEQYF. The CDR3 bases are TGCGCCAGCAGCCAAGACCGGGGACAGACATACGAGCAGTACTTC.